Listed below are T cell receptor beta chains from one sample, sequenced in a study of T cells in Graves' hyperthyroidism and ophthalmopathy. MiXCR, run by TCRdb on the multiplex PCR reads, gives a single entry per CDR3 protein. The sample lists under 800,000 distinct CDR3 sequences, 11% to 15% occurring once. The sequencing sample was made of blood. The receptors here all came from a young woman with Graves' hyperthyroidism. Each CDR3 is given with its conserved first and last residue. Fields, in order: D gene, J gene, clone size, V gene, CDR3 protein, CDR3 DNA. D genes are given only for firm matches. Where a row states a size, it is once, few, many or the class of an expanded clone; other rows omit it.

TRBD1,TRBJ1-4,few,TRBV30,CAWSVSRTGAPNEKLFF,TGTGCCTGGAGTGTATCAAGGACAGGGGCTCCTAATGAAAAACTGTTTTTT
TRBD2,TRBJ2-3,-,TRBV27,CASSFIPAGEGGDTQYF,TGTGCCAGCAGTTTTATCCCCGCGGGAGAGGGCGGAGATACGCAGTATTTT
-,TRBJ2-1,few,TRBV14,CASSQGGRRSNEQFF,TGTGCCAGCAGCCAAGGAGGGCGTAGAAGTAATGAGCAGTTCTTC
TRBD2,TRBJ2-1,many,TRBV28,CASSRGGLQGGYNEQFF,TGTGCCAGCAGTCGGGGGGGACTCCAGGGCGGATACAATGAGCAGTTCTTC
-,TRBJ2-7,many,TRBV4-1,CASSQASQVTYEQYF,TGCGCCAGCAGCCAGGCCTCACAGGTTACCTACGAGCAGTACTTC
-,TRBJ2-7,many,TRBV30,CAWRTGFEQYF,TGTGCCTGGAGAACTGGGTTCGAGCAGTACTTC
TRBD2,TRBJ2-1,few,TRBV10-2,CASSVASGTDNEQFF,TGCGCCAGCAGTGTGGCTAGCGGGACAGACAATGAGCAGTTCTTC
-,TRBJ2-2,many,TRBV30,CAWSPSELATGELFF,TGTGCCTGGAGCCCTAGCGAGTTGGCCACCGGGGAGCTGTTTTTT
TRBD2,TRBJ2-1,many,TRBV15,CATSRQPGLASVHEQFF,TGTGCCACCAGCAGACAACCGGGACTAGCAAGTGTCCATGAGCAGTTCTTC
TRBD2,TRBJ2-7,-,TRBV11-3,CASSTGTSGNEQYF,TGTGCCTCGTCGACCGGGACTAGCGGGAACGAGCAGTACTTC
TRBD1,TRBJ2-3,many,TRBV6-2/TRBV6-3,CASTLTRTGGTDTQYF,TGTGCCAGCACCCTAACCCGGACAGGGGGCACAGATACGCAGTATTTT
-,TRBJ1-1,many,TRBV28,CASSPLGATTEAFF,TGTGCCAGCAGTCCCCTGGGTGCGACCACTGAAGCTTTCTTT
-,TRBJ1-4,-,TRBV20-1,CSAREGGFIEKLFF,TGCAGTGCCCGAGAAGGCGGGTTTATTGAAAAACTGTTTTTT
-,TRBJ1-5,many,TRBV20-1,CSAKPGRGGQPQHF,TGCAGTGCGAAGCCGGGCAGGGGAGGTCAGCCCCAGCATTTT
-,TRBJ1-1,-,TRBV11-2,CASSFEAGAGTEAFF,TGTGCCAGCAGCTTCGAGGCGGGGGCAGGGACTGAAGCTTTCTTT
-,TRBJ2-5,many,TRBV30,CAWSVLETQYF,TGTGCCTGGAGCGTCTTAGAGACCCAGTACTTC
TRBD1,TRBJ1-2,few,TRBV6-1,CASSAYRGGYTF,TGTGCCAGCAGTGCTTACAGGGGCGGCTACACCTTC
-,TRBJ2-3,many,TRBV3-1,CASSQGGGQADTQYF,TGTGCCAGCAGCCAAGGAGGGGGGCAAGCGGATACGCAGTATTTT
-,TRBJ1-2,-,TRBV7-9,CASSPPLFDGAVRGYTF,TGTGCCAGCAGCCCCCCTCTTTTCGACGGAGCCGTGCGGGGCTACACCTTC
-,TRBJ1-5,-,TRBV20-1,CSASPRSGASNQPQHF,TGCAGTGCTAGCCCCCGTTCCGGGGCTTCCAATCAGCCCCAGCATTTT
TRBD1,TRBJ2-3,few,TRBV5-6,CASSPLTGAEDTQYF,TGTGCCAGCAGCCCTCTGACAGGGGCGGAAGATACGCAGTATTTT
TRBD2,TRBJ2-3,-,TRBV15,CATSRGTSGFTDTQYF,TGTGCCACCAGCAGGGGGACTAGCGGATTCACAGATACGCAGTATTTT
TRBD1,TRBJ1-2,-,TRBV7-9,CASSSYRGSYGYTF,TGTGCCAGCAGCTCTTACAGGGGTTCCTATGGCTACACCTTC
-,TRBJ2-3,many,TRBV7-2,CASREQNTDTQYF,TGTGCCAGCAGAGAACAGAACACAGATACGCAGTATTTT
TRBD2,TRBJ2-3,many,TRBV2,CASSATSGGRTDTQYF,TGTGCCAGCAGTGCTACTAGCGGGGGGCGCACAGATACGCAGTATTTT
-,TRBJ2-2,many,TRBV2,CASSVQGTQNTGELFF,TGTGCCAGCAGTGTTCAGGGCACCCAGAACACCGGGGAGCTGTTTTTT
-,TRBJ1-2,-,TRBV7-2,CASSLFGEPNYGYTF,TGTGCCAGCAGCTTATTCGGGGAGCCTAACTATGGCTACACCTTC
-,TRBJ2-1,many,TRBV7-2,CASSGGGVSSYNEQFF,TGTGCCAGCAGCGGAGGGGGAGTATCCTCCTACAATGAGCAGTTCTTC
-,TRBJ2-2,many,TRBV6-2/TRBV6-3,CASSYPTHRLGDTGELFF,TGTGCCAGCAGTTACCCAACCCACCGATTGGGCGACACCGGGGAGCTGTTTTTT
-,TRBJ2-2,many,TRBV28,CASSSETGRGLGTGELFF,TGTGCCAGCAGTTCCGAAACAGGGAGGGGGCTTGGCACCGGGGAGCTGTTTTTT
-,TRBJ1-1,many,TRBV9,CASSVGGTEAFF,TGTGCCAGCAGCGTAGGGGGCACTGAAGCTTTCTTT
-,TRBJ2-7,many,TRBV3-1,CASSQGFSGAFFYEQYF,TGTGCCAGCAGCCAAGGGTTTTCGGGTGCTTTTTTCTACGAGCAGTACTTC
-,TRBJ1-1,many,TRBV7-2,CASSWGVPNTEAFF,TGTGCCAGCAGCTGGGGAGTCCCGAACACTGAAGCTTTCTTT